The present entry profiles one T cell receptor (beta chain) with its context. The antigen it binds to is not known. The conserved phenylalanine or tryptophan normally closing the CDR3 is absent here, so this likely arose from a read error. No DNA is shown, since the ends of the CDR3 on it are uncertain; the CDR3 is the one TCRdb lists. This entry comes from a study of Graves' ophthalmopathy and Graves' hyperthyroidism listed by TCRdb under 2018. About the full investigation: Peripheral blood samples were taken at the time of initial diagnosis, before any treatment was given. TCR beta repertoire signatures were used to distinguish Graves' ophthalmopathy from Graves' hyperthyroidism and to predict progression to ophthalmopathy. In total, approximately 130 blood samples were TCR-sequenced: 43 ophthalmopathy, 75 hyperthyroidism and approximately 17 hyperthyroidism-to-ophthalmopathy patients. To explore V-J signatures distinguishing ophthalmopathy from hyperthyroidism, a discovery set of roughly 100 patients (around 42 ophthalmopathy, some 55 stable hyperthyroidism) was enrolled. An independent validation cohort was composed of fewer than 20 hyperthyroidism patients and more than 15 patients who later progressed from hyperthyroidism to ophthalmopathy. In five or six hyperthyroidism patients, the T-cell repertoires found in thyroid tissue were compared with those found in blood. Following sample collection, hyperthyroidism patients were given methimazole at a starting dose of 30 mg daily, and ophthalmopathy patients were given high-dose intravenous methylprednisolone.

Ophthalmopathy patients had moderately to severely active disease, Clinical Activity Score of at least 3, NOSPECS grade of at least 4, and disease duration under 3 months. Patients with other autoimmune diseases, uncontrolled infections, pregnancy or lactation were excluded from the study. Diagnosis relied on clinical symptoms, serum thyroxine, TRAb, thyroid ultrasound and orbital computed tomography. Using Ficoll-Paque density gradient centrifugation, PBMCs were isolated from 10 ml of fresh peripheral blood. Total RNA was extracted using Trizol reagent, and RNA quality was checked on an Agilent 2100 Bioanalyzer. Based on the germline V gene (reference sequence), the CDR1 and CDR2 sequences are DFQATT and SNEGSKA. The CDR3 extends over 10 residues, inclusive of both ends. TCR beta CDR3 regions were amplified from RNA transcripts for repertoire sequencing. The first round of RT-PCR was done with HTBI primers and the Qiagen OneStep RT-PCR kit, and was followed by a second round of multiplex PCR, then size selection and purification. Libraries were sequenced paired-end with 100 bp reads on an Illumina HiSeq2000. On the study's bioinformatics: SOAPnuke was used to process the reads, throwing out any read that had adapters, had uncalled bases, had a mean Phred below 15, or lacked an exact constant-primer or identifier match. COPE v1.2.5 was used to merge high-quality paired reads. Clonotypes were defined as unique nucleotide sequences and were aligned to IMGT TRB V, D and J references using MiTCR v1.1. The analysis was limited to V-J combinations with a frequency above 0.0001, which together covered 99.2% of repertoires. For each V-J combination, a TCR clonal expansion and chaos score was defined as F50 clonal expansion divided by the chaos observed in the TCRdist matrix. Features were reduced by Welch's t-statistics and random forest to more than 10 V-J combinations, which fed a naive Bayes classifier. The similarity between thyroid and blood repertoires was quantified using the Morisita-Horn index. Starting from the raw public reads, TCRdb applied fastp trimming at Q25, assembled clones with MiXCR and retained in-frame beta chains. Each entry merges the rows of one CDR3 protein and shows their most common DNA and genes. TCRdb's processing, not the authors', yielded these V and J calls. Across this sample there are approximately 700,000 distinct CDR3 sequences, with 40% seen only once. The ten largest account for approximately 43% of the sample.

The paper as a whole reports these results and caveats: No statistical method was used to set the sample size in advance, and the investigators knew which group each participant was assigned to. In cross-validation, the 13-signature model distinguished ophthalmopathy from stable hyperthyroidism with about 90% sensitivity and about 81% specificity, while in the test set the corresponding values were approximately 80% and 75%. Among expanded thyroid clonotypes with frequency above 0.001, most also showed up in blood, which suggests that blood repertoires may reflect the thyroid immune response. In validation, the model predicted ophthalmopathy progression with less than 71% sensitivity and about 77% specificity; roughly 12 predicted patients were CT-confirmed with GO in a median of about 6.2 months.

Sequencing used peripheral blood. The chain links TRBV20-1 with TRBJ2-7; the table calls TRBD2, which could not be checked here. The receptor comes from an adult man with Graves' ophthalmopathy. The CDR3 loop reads CSARARTQNT.